Included here is one T cell receptor beta chain sequence, with context. This clone showed up just a few times. The clone's antigen remains unknown. One base away there is no much larger clone; base qualities are not given. The data originate from a study of shared clonotypes between healthy human individuals (dated by TCRdb to the early 2020s). At the level of the whole study: A couple of women and three men aged 18 to 49 years were included in the cohort. For each donor, CD4 naive and CD4 memory were each given three plates, CD8 naive was given two plates, and CD8 memory was given one plate. To estimate repertoire size and how much clonotype sharing occurs between individuals, the study deeply sequenced the blood TCR repertoires of five healthy adults. To increase sequencing depth and limit assay-specific biases, different laboratories used diverse techniques to prepare libraries and sequence TCR repertoires. Per donor, leukapheresis produced somewhere between about 0.94 and 8.9 billion PBMCs. General conclusions and limits of the study: Sampling was restricted to blood, and TCR repertoires in tissues likely differ from the TCR repertoires found in blood. Higher generation probabilities were observed for clonotypes shared by all four sorted-subset donors than for non-shared clonotypes. Rarefaction of sorted-subset datasets indicated incomplete sequencing despite the large sequencing depth. Pairwise subsampling indicated that sequencing depth was expected to affect the degree of clonotype sharing among donors. Because the study included a small number of donors, the genetic and exposure-history diversity represented was limited. Sharing across several donors was observed for approximately 4.6% of naive CD4, about 3.2% of naive CD8, roughly 2.4% of memory CD4, and less than 0.45% of memory CD8 clonotypes. Larger estimated clonotype richness was generally found for naive subsets than for memory subsets.

TCR CDR3 regions were amplified from genomic DNA by multiplex PCR using the deep immunoSEQ assay. Extracted genomic DNA from each cell subset was spread evenly across all wells of several immunoSEQ 96-well plates, with each plate serving as a replicate. For sorted subsets, each replicate PCR was loaded with around 200 ng genomic DNA, equivalent to 30,000 or so T cell genomes. Purified libraries were quantified with a Qubit 3.0 fluorometer, sized on a Bioanalyzer 2100, and re-quantified with the KAPA Library Quantification kit. Every immunoSEQ 96-well plate was sequenced on a dedicated single-read 150-cycle Illumina NextSeq 550 flow cell. The paper's processing steps were these. Because only junctional sequences without quality scores were contained in the immunoSEQ output, filtering matching that applied to full-length reads could not be performed. Sequences were annotated with PyIR, a Python wrapper for IgBLAST v1.9, using IMGT germline references to assign V/J genes and CDR3. Reads with weak V/J assignments (E-value above 1e-6), missing CDR3, stop codons, out-of-frame junctions, or ambiguous translated residues were removed. V3J clonotypes were defined as sequences sharing an identical inferred V gene, J gene, and CDR3 amino acid sequence. Percentage overlap between repertoires was computed as shared unique clonotypes divided by the size of the smaller repertoire. Three approaches were used to assess repertoire richness: RTK rarefaction, the Chao1 estimator, and Recon v2.1 estimates of unobserved clonotypes. OLGA was used to compute generation probabilities for all TCRbeta clonotypes that the gDNA method yielded from a handful of donors. TCRdb carries this immuneACCESS record with in-frame sequences only. Its versions omit some clonotypes, under half of them owing to an unresolved V gene in the studies checked, with the rest unexplained. The DNA gave D and trimming, while V, J and clone size come from that table. This sample lists 2 million to 2.5 million clones; about nine tenths were detected once. The ten largest clonotypes hold approximately 0.41% of the sample.

As encoded in the germline V gene (reference sequence), CDR1 is MNHNY while CDR2 is SVGAGI. The CDR3 covers 10 residues, taking in both the cysteine and the phenylalanine. CDR3 DNA only is kept here, 30 bases in frame from base 1. The junction shows trimming of 6 bases on V and 14 bases on J, plus 13 bases between the germline ends. The donors were healthy, HIV-negative adults with no recently reported acute infections or vaccinations. Every donor was a Caucasian adult living in Nashville, Tennessee, USA. CD4+ T cells were enriched by magnetic negative selection, after which naive cells were positively selected on CD45RA and the negative fraction was taken as the memory subset. Blood was obtained by leukapheresis, after which PBMCs were separated by Ficoll-Histopaque density gradient centrifugation and cryopreserved in liquid nitrogen vapor phase. Purity and quantity of every magnetically sorted T cell population were checked by analytical flow cytometry. Each sorted fraction had its genomic DNA isolated and then quantified by UV absorbance on a Nanodrop 2000c.

This sequence was found in a man aged 18 to 29 in good health. Some clones in this sample may be carry-over from other donors' samples. This receptor chain uses TRBV6-6 and TRBJ1-2, with TRBD1 tentatively as D gene (6 bases match). Input material: naive CD4+ T cells from PBMCs. In light of the paper, this sample's cell subset or site label describes: CD45RA+ positively selected. The sequenced DNA is TGTGCCAGCAGAAAGGACAGAGAGACCTTC. This codes for CASRKDRETF.